The entry that follows covers one T cell receptor (beta chain) sequence. The RNA, roughly 0.5 to 1 ug, was put through reverse transcription using random hexamers. The TCR beta CDR3 was amplified by immunoSEQ multiplex PCR across 54 Vbeta, 13 Jbeta. TCRdb processed the immunoSEQ multiplex PCR reads anew with MiXCR; each CDR3 protein has one entry. The data hold 150,000 to 180,000 distinct CDR3 sequences, with 90% to 95% observed a single time. This entry belongs to a study of CD8 T cells in Susac syndrome. The CDR3 runs to 16 residues. Trimming cost V 3 bases and J 1 base; bases outside gene matches: 8. Sequencing of TCR beta was undertaken in CD8+ and CD4+ T cells derived from blood. TEMRA cells were FACS-enriched, and CD8+ and CD4+ T cells were isolated negatively.

The sequenced sample was CD4+ T cells from PBMCs. The TCR originated in a human donor with Susac syndrome. The chain links TRBV12-3 or TRBV12-4 to TRBJ2-7; 8 positions match TRBD1. The CDR3 is CASSFGRGRKSYEQYF. The CDR3 DNA reads as TGTGCCAGCAGTTTCGGCAGGGGGCGGAAGTCCTACGAGCAGTACTTC.